This TCR beta chain was retrieved from a study of cytomegalovirus exposure and HLA in healthy donors. Study results and caveats: When a later analysis was performed, an Asian-associated ancestry cluster reportedly had fewer N-insertions than the approximately 680-donor mean. The authors enumerated 150 to 200 TCR beta chains as linked to cytomegalovirus. Some V segments, TRBV6-2 and TRBV6-3 among them, were indistinguishable and were therefore excluded. A prior analysis recorded that most TCR beta V segments were productive about 87% or about 30% of the time.

Unmatched junction bases numbered 4, after V lost 2 bases and J lost 2 bases. The length of the CDR3 is 15 residues. Germline V gene data show CDR1 as SGHDT and CDR2 as YYEEEE. 13 Jbeta primers and 60 Vbeta primers were used for the PCR. The table came from immunoSEQ multiplex PCR; TCRdb's copy has only in-frame clones and leaves some out. This table has about 130,000 clones, 70% to 75% appearing once. In the case of this clone: The target antigen is unknown. Other nucleotide sequences from this sample produce the same CDR3.

The sequencing input was PBMCs. The receptor comes from a male donor in good health and CMV-seronegative. The rearrangement joins TRBV5-6 to TRBJ2-5; 9 bases are shared with TRBD2. This CDR3 is CASSLGLAGQETQYF. CDR3 sequence (DNA): TGTGCCAGCAGCTTAGGTCTAGCGGGACAAGAGACCCAGTACTTC. Full variable domain (rest looked up from reference TRBV5-6 and TRBJ2-5): DAGVTQSPTHLIKTRGQQVTLRCSPKSGHDTVSWYQQALGQGPQFIFQYYEEEERQRGNFPDRFSGHQFPNYSSELNVNALLLGDSALYLCASSLGLAGQETQYFGPGTRLLVL.